One and the same sample provided the 8 T cell receptor beta chains below, sequenced in a study of cytomegalovirus exposure and HLA in healthy donors. Researchers ran the PCR with 60 Vbeta and 13 Jbeta primers. Sequenced by immunoSEQ multiplex PCR; TCRdb stores in-frame clones only, minus some. The sample shows about 59,000 clones, approximately 80% of them seen only once. Material: PBMCs. The receptors here all came from a woman aged 40 to 50 in good health and CMV-seronegative.

The CDR3 coding sequence is TGTGCCAGCAGGCCATTACAGGGGATCGACTATGGCTACACCTTC. This sequence encodes CASRPLQGIDYGYTF. The chain couples TRBV7-9 to TRBJ1-2; TRBD1 matches 7 bases. Per germline, CDR1 SEHNR and CDR2 FQNEAQ (reference sequence). The CDR3 has 15 amino acids. J gave up 3 bases and V 6 bases, and 10 bases lay outside the gene matches.

The genes are TRBV10-3 and TRBJ1-2; D unclear. The CDR3 loop spans 14 amino acids. Germline V gives CDR1 ENHRY, CDR2 SYGVKD. Trimming removed 5 bases at V and 6 bases at J, with 16 bases between. CDR3 in amino acids: CAISSFGREDGYTF. For the CDR3, the DNA is TGTGCCATCAGTTCCTTTGGGAGGGAGGATGGCTACACCTTC.

The V gene is TRBV6-1, the J gene TRBJ2-1; 8 bases map to TRBD2. The CDR3 is 15 amino acids. Germline assignment: CDR1 MNHNS and CDR2 SASEGT. V lost 3 bases and J lost 5; bases outside the gene matches: 6. The DNA of the CDR3 is TGTGCCAGCAGTGAGCTAGCGGGTACCCACAATGAGCAGTTCTTC. Translated: CASSELAGTHNEQFF.

The chain carries TRBV19 and TRBJ1-4; TRBD1 matches at 8 bases. Germline V gives CDR1 LNHDA, CDR2 SQIVND (reference sequence). This CDR3 is built from 16 residues. The junction had 9 bases not matched to a gene; V was cut back by 6 bases and J by 3 bases. CDR3 nucleotide sequence: TGTGCCAGTAGAGACAGGGGATTCTCCTCTAATGAAAAACTGTTTTTT. It encodes CASRDRGFSSNEKLFF.

The chain carries TRBV2 and TRBJ2-2, with TRBD2 matching 7 bases. The CDR3 contains 15 residues. V shed 3 bases and J 5 bases; nucleotides not matched to a gene: 6. CDR1 SNHLY and CDR2 FYNNEI come from the germline V gene. CDR3 coding DNA: TGTGCCAGCAGTGACTCTAGCGGTAGGACCGGGGAGCTGTTTTTT. Protein product: CASSDSSGRTGELFF.

The genes are TRBV7-3 and TRBJ1-1; D is perhaps TRBD1 (5 bases). The CDR3 consists of 14 residues. Germline assignment: CDR1 SGHTA and CDR2 FQGTGA. The V end was cut by 4 bases, the J end by 0 bases, with 9 bases between. In DNA form, the CDR3 reads TGTGCCAGCAGCTCTACAGGTTTGAACACTGAAGCTTTCTTT. It translates to CASSSTGLNTEAFF.

This rearrangement joins TRBV5-4 to TRBJ2-5, with 9 bases fitting TRBD2. The CDR3 totals 16 residues. V was clipped by 4 bases and J by 5 bases; unmatched bases: 12. Germline assignment: CDR1 SGHNT and CDR2 YYREEE (reference sequence). In nucleotides, the CDR3 is TGTGCCAGCAGCCTAGGGACTCCGGCGGGGGGGGAGACCCAGTACTTC. This sequence encodes CASSLGTPAGGETQYF.

This clone was picked up a small number of times. V usage is TRBV7-8 and J usage is TRBJ1-4; D possibly corresponds to TRBD1 (5 bases). With 10 bases removed from V and 1 base from J, the gap between germline ends came to 19 bases. Per germline, CDR1 SGHVS and CDR2 FQNEAQ. The CDR3 consists of 16 residues. The CDR3, as DNA: TGTGCCACCCGGGGAGGGGAATTCGGAACTAATGAAAAACTGTTTTTT. Translation: CATRGGEFGTNEKLFF.